One and the same sample provided the 16 T cell receptor beta chains below, sequenced in a study of blood T cell repertoires in COVID-19. The data were produced by immunoSEQ multiplex PCR, yet TCRdb's version contains in-frame clones alone and is incomplete. Of 80,000 or so clones listed, 80% to 90% are singletons. The sequencing input was peripheral blood. Receptors originate from a man aged 55 to 70 with COVID-19, enrolled during active disease.

This rearrangement joins TRBV19 to TRBJ2-5; a possible D gene is TRBD1 (5 bases). Germline loops: CDR1 LNHDA, CDR2 SQIVND (reference sequence). V was pared by 5 bases and J by 0 bases, with 7 bases between. The CDR3 contains 13 residues. The DNA for the CDR3 is TGTGCCAGTAGTGTACAGGACCAAGAGACCCAGTACTTC. Protein sequence: CASSVQDQETQYF.

The chain employs TRBV6-5 and TRBJ2-3; D might be TRBD1 (6 bases). The CDR3 covers 14 residues. The germline V and J ends were trimmed by 6 bases and 3 bases, with 13 bases remaining between them. Germline V CDR1 and CDR2: MNHEY, SVGAGI. Written as DNA, the CDR3 is TGTGCCAGCAGAAAAACAGGGTATACAGATACGCAGTATTTT. This gives the protein CASRKTGYTDTQYF.

The chain links TRBV28 to TRBJ2-1; perhaps TRBD1 as D (6 bases). Trimming took 2 bases from V and 7 from J, leaving 12 bases between them. The CDR3 is 14 amino acids. Germline CDR1 is MDHEN and CDR2 is SYDVKM. The CDR3 coding sequence is TGTGCCAGCAGTTTACTACAGGGTGGGAATGAGCAGTTCTTC. The encoded protein is CASSLLQGGNEQFF.

The gene calls are TRBV4-2 and TRBJ2-4, with 11 positions matching TRBD2. CDR1 and CDR2 (germline): LGHNA, YNFKEQ. The CDR3 length is 21 residues. Trimming cost V 0 bases and J 0 bases; bases outside gene matches: 13. The CDR3 nucleotides are TGTGCCAGCAGCCAAGATTTGGGTCTAGCGGGGGGCAATCTAGCCAAAAACATTCAGTACTTC. It yields the protein CASSQDLGLAGGNLAKNIQYF.

This chain connects TRBV7-9 to TRBJ2-1; maybe TRBD2 (6 bases). V lost 1 base and J 3 bases, leaving 10 bases between the germline ends. Germline V CDR1 and CDR2: SEHNR, FQNEAQ (reference sequence). The CDR3 length is 15 residues. CDR3 sequence (DNA): TGTGCCAGCAGCTTAGGGCGGGGAAACTACAATGAGCAGTTCTTC. This translates into CASSLGRGNYNEQFF.

The V gene is TRBV5-1, the J gene TRBJ2-3, with 9 bases fitting TRBD2. Germline V lookup: CDR1 SGHRS, CDR2 YFSETQ. V was pared by 0 bases and J by 4 bases, with 9 bases of the junction left unmatched. CDR3 length: 17 residues. The CDR3 region is CASSLAGGGGASDTQYF. The DNA for the CDR3 is TGCGCCAGCAGCTTGGCCGGTGGCGGGGGGGCTTCAGATACGCAGTATTTT.

The chain is built from TRBV3-1 (or the pseudogene TRBV3-2) and TRBJ2-1; possible D gene TRBD2, 5 bases. The CDR3 contains 15 residues. Looked up from germline, CDR1 is LGHDT and CDR2 is YNNKEL (reference sequence). Trimming took 4 bases from V and 0 from J, leaving 10 bases between them. The CDR3, as DNA: TGTGCCAGCAGCCGAGGGCTGGCCTCCTACAATGAGCAGTTCTTC. Residues: CASSRGLASYNEQFF.

The rearrangement links TRBV29-1 to TRBJ2-1; TRBD1 might be the D (6 bases). Trimming left V 7 bases short and J 6 bases short, with 16 bases between. Looked up from germline, CDR1 is SQVTM and CDR2 is ANQGSEA. The CDR3 has 13 residues. CDR3 DNA sequence: TGCAGCGCCGCAGGGGCAGAAGGCAATGAGCAGTTCTTC. Residues: CSAAGAEGNEQFF.

This rearrangement joins TRBV5-1 to TRBJ2-7, with 11 positions matching TRBD2. V was pared by 5 bases and J by 6 bases, with 4 bases of the junction left unmatched. CDR3 length: 13 amino acids. The germline V gene encodes CDR1 SGHRS and CDR2 YFSETQ. CDR3 amino acids: CASSSGRDGEQYF. CDR3 DNA: TGCGCCAGCAGTAGCGGGAGGGATGGCGAGCAGTACTTC.

This chain joins TRBV6-5 and TRBJ2-1, with TRBD1 identical over 10 bases. Germline-derived CDR1 and CDR2 are MNHEY and SVGAGI. V dropped 7 bases and J dropped 7; count of bases not matched to a gene: 10. The CDR3 is 15 residues long. CDR3 sequence: CASIPGTGVGNEQFF. In nucleotides, the CDR3 is TGTGCCAGCATCCCCGGGACAGGGGTTGGAAATGAGCAGTTCTTC.

This sequence joins TRBV2 and TRBJ1-5; TRBD1 aligns across 8 bases. Looked up from germline, CDR1 is SNHLY and CDR2 is FYNNEI. V was pared by 8 bases and J by 3 bases, with 3 bases of the junction left unmatched. The CDR3 consists of 13 residues. The CDR3 protein is CASSGGLNQPQHF. DNA for the CDR3: TGTGCCAGCTCAGGGGGCCTCAATCAGCCCCAGCATTTT.

The chain has TRBV25-1 and TRBJ2-5; 7 bases fit TRBD2. CDR3 length: 13 residues. V lost 2 bases to trimming and J lost 5 bases; unmatched junction nucleotides: 2. Germline V gene lookup returns CDR1 MGHDK and CDR2 SYGVNS. CDR3 loop: CASSEGDYETQYF. CDR3 DNA: TGTGCCAGCAGTGAAGGGGACTATGAGACCCAGTACTTC.

The CDR3 DNA sequence: TGTGCCAGCAGCCAAGATTTTGCAGGGAACTATGGCTACACCTTC. Translated, it gives CASSQDFAGNYGYTF. The chain joins TRBV4-2 to TRBJ1-2; possible D gene TRBD1, 5 bases. Trimming removed 0 bases from V and 2 bases from J, with 10 bases in between. CDR3 length: 15 residues. CDR1 LGHNA and CDR2 YNFKEQ come from the germline V gene.

V usage is TRBV7-3 and J usage is TRBJ2-1; 8 bases are shared with TRBD2. Looked up from germline, CDR1 is SGHTA and CDR2 is FQGTGA. This CDR3 has 17 residues. V was pared by 0 bases and J by 0 bases, with 4 bases of the junction left unmatched. CDR3 in amino acids: CASSLTSGINSYNEQFF. The CDR3 DNA follows: TGTGCCAGCAGCTTAACTAGCGGGATTAACTCCTACAATGAGCAGTTCTTC.

The chain carries TRBV5-5 and TRBJ2-2; possibly TRBD2 for D (5 bases). Trimming took off 0 bases at V and 3 bases at J, with 6 bases between the two ends. Germline assignment: CDR1 SGHKS and CDR2 YYEKEE (reference sequence). This CDR3 comprises 14 residues. CDR3 in amino acids: CASSLVEDTGELFF. The CDR3 nucleotides read TGTGCCAGCAGCTTGGTGGAGGACACCGGGGAGCTGTTTTTT.

The rearrangement joins TRBV5-1 to TRBJ2-7; TRBD2 is a possible D gene (6 bases). The germline V gene encodes CDR1 SGHRS and CDR2 YFSETQ. This CDR3 contains 15 residues. Trimming removed 3 bases from V and 2 bases from J, with 15 bases in between. The CDR3 coding sequence is TGCGCCAGCAGCTCCCGGGACTCTAGACCCTACGAGCAGTACTTC. Protein: CASSSRDSRPYEQYF.